This T cell receptor (beta chain) was found in a study of beta chain features in type 1 diabetes. The CDR3 is made up of 11 amino acids. From germline, CDR1 is DFQATT and CDR2 SNEGSKA (reference sequence). The V end lost 6 bases, the J end lost 8 bases, and 13 bases lay between the germline ends. What was sequenced were expressed TCRB transcripts, since all of the isolated RNA had been reverse transcribed. This table comes from immunoSEQ multiplex PCR, and its TCRdb copy is limited to in-frame clones, with some not included. The sample shows 200,000 to 300,000 clones, 13% to 15% of them seen only once.

The chain is built from TRBV20-1 and TRBJ1-1, with D possibly being TRBD1 (5 bases). Sequencing used naive CD4+ T cells from blood. This sequence originates from a woman aged 35 to 49 in good health. Here the CDR3 reads CSASGRAEAFF. The CDR3 nucleotides read TGCAGTGCCTCAGGCAGGGCCGAAGCTTTCTTT.